The 13 T cell receptor beta chains reported below all come from one sample, sequenced in a study of blood T cell repertoires in COVID-19. Generated by immunoSEQ multiplex PCR, the TCRdb table keeps only in-frame clones and is missing some. The sample shows 140,000 to 150,000 clones, more than 75% of them seen only once. Sequenced: peripheral blood. The receptors derive from a man in his sixties with acute or convalescent COVID-19.

V usage is TRBV18 and J usage is TRBJ1-1; possible D gene TRBD1, 5 bases. Germline CDR1 KGHSH, CDR2 LQKENI. The CDR3 contains 12 residues. Trimming removed 0 bases at V and 11 bases at J, with 10 bases between. The CDR3 DNA is TGTGCCAGCTCACCACCGGAACAGGCGGCTTTCTTT. Translating gives CASSPPEQAAFF.

This chain uses TRBV12-3 or TRBV12-4 with TRBJ2-3, with D possibly TRBD2 on 5 matching bases. This CDR3 contains 13 residues. Deletions cut 6 bases from V and 5 bases from J, with 12 bases between. Here the CDR3 reads CASSPQEVDTQYF. For the CDR3, the DNA is TGTGCCAGCAGCCCCCAGGAGGTAGATACGCAGTATTTT.

This sequence joins TRBV11-2 and TRBJ2-7; TRBD2 aligns across 8 bases. The germline V gene encodes CDR1 SGHAT and CDR2 FQNNGV. The CDR3 runs 17 residues. J was trimmed by 0 bases and V by 5 bases; bases with no gene match: 12. CDR3 DNA sequence: TGTGCCAGCAGCACTGTCTTTAGCGGGGCGAGCTCCTACGAGCAGTACTTC. Its protein product is CASSTVFSGASSYEQYF.

This clone was seen a single time. The J gene is TRBJ2-1, the V gene TRBV24-1; 8 bases align to TRBD1. The J segment lost 2 bases and the V segment lost 5 bases, leaving 16 bases of the junction unmatched. Germline V gives CDR1 KGHDR, CDR2 SFDVKD. This CDR3 comprises 19 residues. The CDR3 loop is CATSAHSGSGGGTYNEQFF. CDR3 bases: TGTGCCACCAGTGCCCACAGCGGATCAGGGGGCGGTACCTACAATGAGCAGTTCTTC.

The V call is TRBV5-1, the J call TRBJ2-1, with TRBD1 matching over 8 bases. Looked up from germline, CDR1 is SGHRS and CDR2 is YFSETQ. This CDR3 region has 16 residues. V dropped 3 bases and J dropped 8; count of bases not matched to a gene: 13. The CDR3 region is CASSSLSDRVGDEQFF. The CDR3 DNA reads as TGCGCCAGCAGCTCCTTATCGGACAGGGTGGGGGATGAGCAGTTCTTC.

This clone was found a few times. J is TRBJ2-1 and V is TRBV25-1; D is possibly TRBD1 (6 bases). CDR3 size: 15 residues. Germline CDR1 is MGHDK and CDR2 is SYGVNS. Trimming cost V 1 base and J 2 bases, with 9 bases left between them. The CDR3 DNA reads TGTGCCAGCAGTGAATCACAGGGCGCCTACAATGAGCAGTTCTTC. Its translation: CASSESQGAYNEQFF.

The V gene is TRBV11-2, the J gene TRBJ2-5; TRBD1 matches 7 bases. The junction had 1 base not matched to a gene; V was cut back by 3 bases and J by 0 bases. This CDR3 has 14 amino acids. Germline V gives CDR1 SGHAT, CDR2 FQNNGV. This chain's CDR3 is CASSLTGNQETQYF. The CDR3 DNA reads TGTGCCAGCAGCTTGACAGGGAACCAAGAGACCCAGTACTTC.

V usage is TRBV27 and J usage is TRBJ1-6; 7 bases match TRBD1. In germline, CDR1 is MNHEY, CDR2 SMNVEV (reference sequence). V shed 3 bases and J 6 bases; nucleotides not matched to a gene: 8. The length of the CDR3 is 16 residues. The CDR3 DNA sequence: TGTGCCAGCAGTTTTCTAGGGGGCGCGGTTAATTCACCCCTCCACTTT. Encoded protein: CASSFLGGAVNSPLHF.

In its sample, this clone was seen many times. V and J are TRBV18 and TRBJ2-5; a weak D match, TRBD1 (6 bases). The CDR3 runs 14 residues. Looked up from germline, CDR1 is KGHSH and CDR2 is LQKENI. V gave up 1 base and J gave up 4 bases, with 10 bases separating them. The CDR3 DNA reads as TGTGCCAGCTCACCACAGGACAGTGGAGAGACCCAGTACTTC. This gives the protein CASSPQDSGETQYF.

The rearrangement joins TRBV2 to TRBJ1-5, with D possibly being TRBD1 (6 bases). The length of the CDR3 is 14 residues. Germline V gives CDR1 SNHLY, CDR2 FYNNEI. V gave up 7 bases and J gave up 3 bases, with 13 bases separating them. CDR3 residues: CASTPQGPNQPQHF. DNA for the CDR3: TGTGCCAGCACGCCCCAGGGGCCCAATCAGCCCCAGCATTTT.

This clone was observed at least ten times. The chain has TRBV5-4 and TRBJ2-5; possibly TRBD2 for D (5 bases). The CDR3 has 13 residues. V gave up 6 bases and J gave up 5 bases, with 14 bases separating them. Looked up from germline, CDR1 is SGHNT and CDR2 is YYREEE (reference sequence). The CDR3: CASKWGDTETQYF. CDR3 DNA: TGTGCCAGCAAATGGGGAGATACCGAGACCCAGTACTTC.

The V call is TRBV27, the J call TRBJ2-1, with 12 nucleotides matching TRBD2. The germline V gene encodes CDR1 MNHEY and CDR2 SMNVEV (reference sequence). The junction had 12 bases not matched to a gene; V was cut back by 6 bases and J by 6 bases. The CDR3 spans 17 residues. The CDR3 DNA reads TGTGCCAGCAGCGGAAGATTACTAGCGGGAGGAATCAATGAGCAGTTCTTC. Translating gives CASSGRLLAGGINEQFF.

The CDR3 DNA follows: TGTGCCAGCAGCCCCCGGGGGGACGCCACGGAGCAGTACTTC. This encodes CASSPRGDATEQYF. The V and J genes are TRBV7-3 and TRBJ2-7, with TRBD2 identical over 7 bases. The CDR3 extends over 14 amino acids. Germline lookup yields CDR1 SGHTA and CDR2 FQGTGA. The junction had 11 bases not matched to a gene; V was cut back by 5 bases and J by 7 bases.